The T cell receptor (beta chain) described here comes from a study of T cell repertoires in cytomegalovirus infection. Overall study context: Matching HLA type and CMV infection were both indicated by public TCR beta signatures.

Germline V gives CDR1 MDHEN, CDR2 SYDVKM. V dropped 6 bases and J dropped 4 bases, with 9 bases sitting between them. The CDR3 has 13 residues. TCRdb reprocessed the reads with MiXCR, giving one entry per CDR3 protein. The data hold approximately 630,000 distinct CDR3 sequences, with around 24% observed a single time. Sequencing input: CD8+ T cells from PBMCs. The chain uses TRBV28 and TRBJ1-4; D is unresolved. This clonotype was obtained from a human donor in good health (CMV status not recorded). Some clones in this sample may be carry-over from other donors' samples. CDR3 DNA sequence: TGTGCCAGCAGAACTACAGTTAATGAAAAACTGTTTTTT. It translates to CASRTTVNEKLFF.